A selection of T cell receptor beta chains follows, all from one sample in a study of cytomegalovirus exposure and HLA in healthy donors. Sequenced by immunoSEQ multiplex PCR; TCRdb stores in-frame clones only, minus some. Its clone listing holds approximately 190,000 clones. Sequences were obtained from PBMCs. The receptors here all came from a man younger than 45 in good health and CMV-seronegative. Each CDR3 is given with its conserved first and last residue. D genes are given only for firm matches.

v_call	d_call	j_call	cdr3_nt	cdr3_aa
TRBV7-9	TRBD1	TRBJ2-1	TGTGCCAGCAGCGTGGGACAGGGGGCTTACAATGAGCAGTTCTTC	CASSVGQGAYNEQFF
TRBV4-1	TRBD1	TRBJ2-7	TGCGCCAGCAGCCAAGTCTTGGGGGGACAGGCCCACGAGCAGTACTTC	CASSQVLGGQAHEQYF
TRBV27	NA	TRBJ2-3	TGTGCCAGCAGGGGTGGCGGGGACTCCACAGATACGCAGTATTTT	CASRGGGDSTDTQYF
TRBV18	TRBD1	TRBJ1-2	TGTGCCAGCTCACTGGACAGGGGTTATGGCTACACCTTC	CASSLDRGYGYTF
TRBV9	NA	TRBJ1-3	TGTGCCAGCAGCGGACTAGTACCTGGAAACACCATATATTTT	CASSGLVPGNTIYF
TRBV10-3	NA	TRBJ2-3	TGTGCCATCAGTGGGCCGGAGGCAGGGGGGCTGGGAGATACGCAGTATTTT	CAISGPEAGGLGDTQYF
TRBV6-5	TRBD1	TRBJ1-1	TGTGCCAGCAGTTACTCCCAGGGGGCTGGGAGCACTGAAGCTTTCTTT	CASSYSQGAGSTEAFF
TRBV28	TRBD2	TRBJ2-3	TGTGCCAGCAACAATTTAGCGGGATTCACAGATACGCAGTATTTT	CASNNLAGFTDTQYF
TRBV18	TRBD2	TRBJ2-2	TGTGCCAGCTCACCCGGGACTAGTTTCTCCGGGGAGCTGTTTTTT	CASSPGTSFSGELFF
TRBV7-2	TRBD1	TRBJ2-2	TGTGCCAGCAGCTACGAGACAGGGCACGGGGAGCTGTTTTTT	CASSYETGHGELFF
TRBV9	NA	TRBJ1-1	TGTGCCAGCAGCGGACTCCTGAACACTGAAGCTTTCTTT	CASSGLLNTEAFF
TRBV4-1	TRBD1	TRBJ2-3	TGCGCCAGCAGCCAAGGACCAGGACAGGGGAGCACAGATACGCAGTATTTT	CASSQGPGQGSTDTQYF
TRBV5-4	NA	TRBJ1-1	TGTGCCAGCAGCGGCCTGAACACTGAAGCTTTCTTT	CASSGLNTEAFF
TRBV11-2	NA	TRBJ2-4	TGTGCCAGCAGCTTAGAGGGGGCTCCCTCGGGCATTCAGTACTTC	CASSLEGAPSGIQYF
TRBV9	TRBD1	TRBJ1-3	TGTGCCAGCAGCGTAGCCGAGGGGGCGCAGGGAAACACCATATATTTT	CASSVAEGAQGNTIYF
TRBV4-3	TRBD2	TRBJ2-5	TGCGCCAGCAGCCCCTATCCCAGGACTAGCGGGGCGGGGTACCAAGAGACCCAGTACTTC	CASSPYPRTSGAGYQETQYF
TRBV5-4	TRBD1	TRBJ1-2	TGTGCCAGCAGCCCCCCCCCGGGACAGACTAACTATGGCTACACCTTC	CASSPPPGQTNYGYTF
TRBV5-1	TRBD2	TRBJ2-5	TGCGCCAGCAGCTCCTCACTAGCGGGGCAAGAGACCCAGTACTTC	CASSSSLAGQETQYF
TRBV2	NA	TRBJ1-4	TGTGCCAGCAGTGCATTGCCGGAGATTAATGAAAAACTGTTTTTT	CASSALPEINEKLFF
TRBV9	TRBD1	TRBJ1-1	TGTGCCAGCAGCGCGATACAGGGGGGGGCTGAAGCTTTCTTT	CASSAIQGGAEAFF
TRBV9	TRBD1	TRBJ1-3	TGTGCCAGCAGCGTAGTTGGGGGACAGAGCTCTGGAAACACCATATATTTT	CASSVVGGQSSGNTIYF
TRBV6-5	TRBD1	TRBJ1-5	TGTGCCAGCAGCCCCGACAGGGGCCCACATCAGCCCCAGCATTTT	CASSPDRGPHQPQHF
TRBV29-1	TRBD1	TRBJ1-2	TGCAGCGTTGGGACAGGGCTCAACTATGGCTACACCTTC	CSVGTGLNYGYTF
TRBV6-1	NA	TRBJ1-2	TGTGCCAGCAGTGAGGCGGGGGTCGGCTACACCTTC	CASSEAGVGYTF
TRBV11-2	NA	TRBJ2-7	TGTGCCAGCAGCTTAGTGGGCAAATCCTACGAGCAGTACTTC	CASSLVGKSYEQYF
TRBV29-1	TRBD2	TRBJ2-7	TGCAGCGCCGGACTAGCGGGGGGCTTGTACGAGCAGTACTTC	CSAGLAGGLYEQYF
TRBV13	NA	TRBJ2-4	TGTGCCAGCAGCTATCCCAGGAGGCACCCTCGGGACATTCAGTACTTC	CASSYPRRHPRDIQYF
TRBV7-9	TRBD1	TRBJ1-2	TGTGCCAGCAGCTCCTATAACCTCAGGACAGGGGGCCACTATGGCTACACCTTC	CASSSYNLRTGGHYGYTF
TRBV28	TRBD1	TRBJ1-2	TGTGCCAGCAGTCAGGGACAGGGGAACTATGGCTACGCCTTC	CASSQGQGNYGYAF
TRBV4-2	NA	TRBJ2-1	TGTGCCAGCAGCCTAAACAGAGATGAGCAGTTCTTC	CASSLNRDEQFF
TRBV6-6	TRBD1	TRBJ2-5	TGTGCCAGCAGTTACTTGCAGGGGGCGCGGGAAGAGACCCAGTACTTC	CASSYLQGAREETQYF
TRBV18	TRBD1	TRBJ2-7	TGTGCCAGCTCACCAATGGGGACAGCTCGGGCATCCTACGAGCAGTACTTC	CASSPMGTARASYEQYF
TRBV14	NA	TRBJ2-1	TGTGCCAGCAGCCAAGGCAGGGCGGTCAATGAGCAGTTCTTC	CASSQGRAVNEQFF
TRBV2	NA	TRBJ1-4	TGTGCCAGCATTCAGGGGAGAACTAATGAAAAACTGTTTTTT	CASIQGRTNEKLFF
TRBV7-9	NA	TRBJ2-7	TGTGCCAGCAGCTTAGCGCAGACTAATCCGTACTTC	CASSLAQTNPYF
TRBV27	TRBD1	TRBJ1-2	TGTGCCAGCAGGGGGACACGGGACAGAGGCTACACCTTC	CASRGTRDRGYTF
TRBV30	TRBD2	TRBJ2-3	TGTGCCTGGAGTAAAGCGGGAGGCGGAGATACGCAGTATTTT	CAWSKAGGGDTQYF
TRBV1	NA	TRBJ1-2	TGCACCAGCAGCCACCATACAGGGGATGGTTCTGGCTACACCTTC	CTSSHHTGDGSGYTF
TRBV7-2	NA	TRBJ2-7	TGTGCCAGCAGCTTAGCTCTGGGCAGCCTCTACGAGCAGTACTTC	CASSLALGSLYEQYF
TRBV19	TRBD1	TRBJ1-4	TGTGCCAGTAGTATAATTTCAGGGGGTAATGAAAAACTGTTTTTT	CASSIISGGNEKLFF
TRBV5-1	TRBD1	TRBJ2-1	TGCGCCAGCAGCTTGGAACAGGGGGACTACAATGAGCAGTTCTTC	CASSLEQGDYNEQFF
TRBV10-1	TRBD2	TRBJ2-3	TGCGCCAGCAGTGAGTCGCTAGCGGGGGCCACAGATACGCAGTATTTT	CASSESLAGATDTQYF
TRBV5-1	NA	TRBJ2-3	TGCGCCAGCAGCCCGGAGCCGACAGGTTACGGCACAGATACGCAGTATTTT	CASSPEPTGYGTDTQYF
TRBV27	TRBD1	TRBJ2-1	TGTGCCAGCAGTTCCCCAGACAGGGTCGCCTACAATGAGCAGTTCTTC	CASSSPDRVAYNEQFF
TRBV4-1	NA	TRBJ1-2	TGCGCCAGCAGCCATCCCGGGTTGTATGGCTACACCTTC	CASSHPGLYGYTF
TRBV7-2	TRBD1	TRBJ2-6	TGTGCCAGCCTTTCCGGGACAGGCTTTGGGGCCAACGTCCTGACTTTC	CASLSGTGFGANVLTF